The TCR beta chain under discussion was sequenced for a study of breast tumors, draining lymph nodes, adjacent tissues. Study results and caveats: Data fit most tumor T cells coming from lymph node, expanding in tumor. Luminal-like breast cancer showed significantly greater tumor-nontumor repertoire similarity than basal-like breast cancer did. Tumor TCR diversity was below lymph nodes but above nontumor tissue.

The V gene lost 2 bases and the J gene lost 5 bases, with 10 bases spanning the gap. Per the germline V gene, CDR1 is SGHRS and CDR2 is YFSETQ. The CDR3 sequence is 14 residues long. This clonotype was recorded many times. Its antigen remains unknown. Breast cancer patients provided tissue from their axillary draining lymph nodes. In TCRdb, the multiplex PCR reads were re-called with MiXCR into one record per CDR3 protein. The sample includes around 120,000 distinct CDR3 sequences, just under 20% seen only once; the top ten take less than 4.5%. This chain uses TRBV5-1 with TRBJ1-4; D is uncertain. The sequenced sample was axillary lymph node tissue. The receptor was isolated from a female donor with breast cancer. Some clones in this sample may be carry-over from other donors' samples. The CDR3 reads CASSLQMLNEKLFF. CDR3 coding DNA: TGCGCCAGCAGCTTACAGATGTTGAATGAAAAACTGTTTTTT.